This TCR beta chain is from a study of long-term antiretroviral therapy in people with HIV. Findings and caveats of the study: Blood specimens, gathered between 2004 and 2017, were possibly obtained under older ART regimens. Comparison with controls showed narrower CDR3 length ranges in HIV repertoires.

immunoSEQ v3.0 was run at survey level. For each individual sample, sequencing targeted about 40,000-55,000 T-cell genomes. Using immunoSEQ multiplex PCR, the repertoire was profiled, and TCRdb retains in-frame clones only, with some absent. Found here are about 33,000 clones, approximately 96% of them singletons; the top ten hold over 2%. The length of the CDR3 is 15 residues. V shed 2 bases and J shed 8 bases, with 18 bases lying between them. Germline CDR1 and CDR2: SGHTA and FQGNSA. As for this clone: The antigen remains undetermined.

The origin of this receptor is a man aged 30-40 years with HIV. Sequences were derived from unsorted PBMCs, sampled approximately 6.6 years after starting antiretroviral therapy. This chain connects TRBV7-2 to TRBJ1-2, with a possible D match to TRBD1 (5 bases). In nucleotides, the CDR3 is TGTGCCAGCAGCTTATATGCAGGAGGGGAGAGCGGCTACACCTTC. Amino acid sequence: CASSLYAGGESGYTF.